The rows below give T cell receptor beta chains drawn from one sample of a study of chemoradiotherapy in HPV16-positive cancers. The table came from immunoSEQ multiplex PCR; TCRdb's copy has only in-frame clones and leaves some out. The table lists about 5,400 clones, 60% to 85% of them singletons, with approximately 29% in the top ten. This specimen was acquired from a patient who underwent chemoradiotherapy. The receptor source for this set is a human donor with HPV-associated anogenital cancer. The CDR3 runs from the conserved cysteine through the conserved F or W. A D gene is named only where the DNA matches it firmly. Rows may omit the clone size; those that give it use once, few, many or a size class.

J gene | V gene | clone size | D gene | CDR3 DNA | CDR3 protein
TRBJ1-6 | TRBV9 | few | . | TGTGCCAGCAGCGTTAAAATCGCGTCACCCCTCCACTTT | CASSVKIASPLHF
TRBJ2-2 | TRBV27 | . | . | TGTGCCAGCAGTTCCCCGAATGTAAACACCGGGGAGCTGTTTTTT | CASSSPNVNTGELFF
TRBJ2-1 | TRBV14 | . | . | TGTGCCAGCAGCCGGGCGGGACTCTACAATGAGCAGTTCTTC | CASSRAGLYNEQFF
TRBJ2-1 | TRBV19 | . | TRBD1 | TGTGCCACCGTGACAGGGAGTTCCGGCAATGAGCAGTTCTTC | CATVTGSSGNEQFF
TRBJ2-6 | TRBV15 | . | TRBD2 | TGTGCCACCAGCTCCCAGTCGTATCTAGCGGGGTTACCCCCAAGCTCTGGGGCCAACGTCCTGACTTTC | CATSSQSYLAGLPPSSGANVLTF
TRBJ2-6 | TRBV6-1 | . | . | TGTGCCAGCATCAACCCTGGGGCCAACGTCCTGACTTTC | CASINPGANVLTF
TRBJ2-2 | TRBV9 | . | TRBD2 | TGTGCCAGCAGACCCACACCCCTAGCGGGGCGCACCGGGGAGCTGTTTTTT | CASRPTPLAGRTGELFF
TRBJ1-5 | TRBV19 | once | . | TGTGCCAGTACGAGTTTGGGCTGGGGGGAGGCCCCTTATAGCAATCAGCCCCAGCATTTT | CASTSLGWGEAPYSNQPQHF
TRBJ2-3 | TRBV11-3 | . | TRBD1 | TGTGCCAGCAGCCCAAGACAGGGGGCCACAGATACGCAGTATTTT | CASSPRQGATDTQYF
TRBJ2-3 | TRBV6-4 | . | . | TGTGCCAGCAGTGAGGCAGGGATCACAGATACGCAGTATTTT | CASSEAGITDTQYF
TRBJ1-4 | TRBV28 | . | TRBD1 | TGTGCCAGCTACAGGGGAAATGAAAAACTGTTTTTT | CASYRGNEKLFF
TRBJ2-1 | TRBV10-1 | . | . | TGCGCCAGCAGTCTCGGCACAGCAATGTGGAATGAGCAGTTCTTC | CASSLGTAMWNEQFF
TRBJ1-2 | TRBV6-1 | few | TRBD1 | TGTGCCAGCATCCAGGGGGCGATTGGCTACACCTTC | CASIQGAIGYTF
TRBJ1-2 | TRBV7-2 | . | TRBD1 | TGTGCCAGCAGCACGGGACAGGGAGAAAGCTACACCTTC | CASSTGQGESYTF
TRBJ1-1 | TRBV6-1 | . | TRBD1 | TGTGCCACAAGCAGGGGGCTCACTGAAGCTTTCTTT | CATSRGLTEAFF
TRBJ2-3 | TRBV27 | . | TRBD2 | TGTGCCAGCAGTTTGTTGCGGGGGTATAGCACAGATACGCAGTATTTT | CASSLLRGYSTDTQYF
TRBJ1-5 | TRBV6-5 | . | . | TGTGCCAGTAGTCGCAGCCTCAGACAGCCCCAGCATTTT | CASSRSLRQPQHF
TRBJ2-2 | TRBV7-2 | once | . | TGTGCCAGCAGCTTAGTGTCCACTACCGGGGAGCTGTTTTTT | CASSLVSTTGELFF
TRBJ2-1 | TRBV7-3 | . | TRBD2 | TGTGCCAGCAGCTTAGGAGTATCGGGGGGCTCCTACAATGAGCAGTTCTTC | CASSLGVSGGSYNEQFF
TRBJ1-5 | TRBV9 | few | . | TGTGCCAGCGTGTGGCTGGACCCAAGCAATCAGCCCCAGCATTTT | CASVWLDPSNQPQHF
TRBJ2-7 | TRBV30 | . | . | TGTGCCTGGAGTGTGGGTGGGGGCGAGCAGTACTTC | CAWSVGGGEQYF
TRBJ2-5 | TRBV7-2 | . | . | TGTGCCAGCAGCTGGACTGACCAAGAGACCCAGTACTTC | CASSWTDQETQYF
TRBJ1-2 | TRBV7-2 | once | . | TGTGCCAGCAGGGCCGGGGGAGCCAACTATGGCTACACCTTC | CASRAGGANYGYTF
TRBJ1-1 | TRBV29-1 | . | . | TGCAGCGGGGGGATCAGGGAAGGGACTGAAGCTTTCTTT | CSGGIREGTEAFF
TRBJ2-3 | TRBV30 | once | . | TGTGCCTGGAGTGTGACCAGGTACACAGATACGCAGTATTTT | CAWSVTRYTDTQYF
TRBJ1-1 | TRBV5-1 | . | . | TGCGCCAGCAGGTCCGGCGGACAGAGACTTATGAACACTGAAGCTTTCTTT | CASRSGGQRLMNTEAFF
TRBJ1-2 | TRBV19 | . | . | TGTGCCTCTTCTCGGAGGCTGGGGTCAGCTAACTATGGCTACACCTTC | CASSRRLGSANYGYTF
TRBJ2-5 | TRBV30 | . | . | TGTGCCTGGAGAAACCCCAGCGGACCGTACCAAGAGACCCAGTACTTC | CAWRNPSGPYQETQYF
TRBJ2-1 | TRBV11-2 | few | TRBD2 | TGTGCCAGCAGCTTACGAAGGGGATTAGGGGCGGGGGGGCCGTTCTTC | CASSLRRGLGAGGPFF
TRBJ2-1 | TRBV11-2 | . | TRBD1 | TGTGCCAGCAGCTTAGGCCGGGACAGCTTTAATGAGCAGTTCTTC | CASSLGRDSFNEQFF
TRBJ2-3 | TRBV20-1 | . | . | TGCAGTGTTCCCCGCGCGGATACGCAGTATTTT | CSVPRADTQYF
TRBJ2-1 | TRBV9 | . | . | TGTGCCAGCAGCGTAGGGGGCGCGGGGGCCCATGAGCAGTTCTTC | CASSVGGAGAHEQFF
TRBJ1-2 | TRBV18 | . | . | TGTGCCAGCTCACCCTATTCTAGGGATGGCTACACCTTC | CASSPYSRDGYTF
TRBJ2-2 | TRBV23-1 | . | . | TGCGCCAGCAGTCAATCAGTGGGAGCGAAGTTTCTTAGATTCACCGGGGAGCTGTTTTTT | CASSQSVGAKFLRFTGELFF
TRBJ2-7 | TRBV30 | . | . | TGTGCCTGGAGGCTTCCAGGGTTTTACGAGCAGTACTTC | CAWRLPGFYEQYF
TRBJ2-1 | TRBV6-5 | . | TRBD1 | TGTGTCAGCAGGAAGGACAGGGGTTTAAATGAGCAGTTCTTC | CVSRKDRGLNEQFF
TRBJ1-5 | TRBV5-1 | . | . | TGCGCCAGCAGCTTGAACGGGAATAGCAATCAGCCCCAGCATTTT | CASSLNGNSNQPQHF
TRBJ2-1 | TRBV11-2 | . | TRBD2 | TGTGCCAGCAGCTTAACCGGGAGCGGGAGGGCCGTCAATGAGCAGTTCTTC | CASSLTGSGRAVNEQFF
TRBJ2-7 | TRBV5-1 | . | TRBD1 | TGCGCCAGCAGCTTGTCCGGGACAGGGATATACGAGCAGTACTTC | CASSLSGTGIYEQYF
TRBJ2-1 | TRBV7-6 | . | TRBD2 | TGTGCCAGCAGCTTACGGCTAGCGGGGTTGCTCGATGAGCAGTTCTTC | CASSLRLAGLLDEQFF
TRBJ2-1 | TRBV4-3 | . | . | TGCGCCAGCAGCCAAGAGGAAGGCTACAATGAGCAGTTCTTC | CASSQEEGYNEQFF
TRBJ2-7 | TRBV6-5 | . | . | TGTGCCAGCAGTTCAGAACTGGGCTACGAGCAGTACTTC | CASSSELGYEQYF
TRBJ2-3 | TRBV11-3 | . | . | TGTGCCAGCAGCCAAACGAGGGATACGCAGTATTTT | CASSQTRDTQYF
TRBJ1-2 | TRBV6-5 | . | . | TGTGCCAGCACTCCCTCTGACAGGCCTGGGGGCTACACCTTC | CASTPSDRPGGYTF
TRBJ2-2 | TRBV12-5 | . | . | TGTGCTAGTGGTTCCGAGCCCCACGGGGGCCCGAACACCGGGGAGCTGTTTTTT | CASGSEPHGGPNTGELFF
TRBJ2-3 | TRBV15 | once | TRBD1 | TGTGCCTTGAAGACAGGGGGAGCAGATACGCAGTATTTT | CALKTGGADTQYF
TRBJ2-2 | TRBV10-3 | . | . | TGTGCCATCAGTGACCCCCAAGGGGGTGCGGTCGGGGAGCTGTTTTTT | CAISDPQGGAVGELFF
TRBJ2-7 | TRBV19 | . | . | TGTGCCAGCCAGCAGGCGGGCCGTTCCTACGAGCAGTACTTC | CASQQAGRSYEQYF
TRBJ2-7 | TRBV5-5 | . | TRBD2 | TGTGCCAGCAGCTGGGGACTAGCGGGAGTGACATACGAGCAGTACTTC | CASSWGLAGVTYEQYF
TRBJ1-4 | TRBV28 | . | TRBD1 | TGTGCCAGTGCGACAGGGCGGTATGAAAAACTGTTTTTT | CASATGRYEKLFF
TRBJ2-3 | TRBV7-2 | few | . | TGTGCCAGCAGTCCCGTTCGCGGGACAGATACGCAGTATTTT | CASSPVRGTDTQYF
TRBJ2-3 | TRBV28 | . | . | TGTGCCAGCACCCCTTTGGGTAGCCCGAGCACAGATACGCAGTATTTT | CASTPLGSPSTDTQYF
TRBJ2-7 | TRBV6-1 | . | . | TGTGCCAGCAAAGAGTCTCCTAATAAAATTTACGAGCAGTACTTC | CASKESPNKIYEQYF
TRBJ2-5 | TRBV9 | . | TRBD2 | TGTGCCAGCAGCGTAGGGCGGGAGGGCCTCCAAGAGACCCAGTACTTC | CASSVGREGLQETQYF
TRBJ2-5 | TRBV13 | . | TRBD2 | TGTGCCAGCAGCGCGGCTAGCGGGAGGGCCGGTGAGACCCAGTACTTC | CASSAASGRAGETQYF
TRBJ1-5 | TRBV5-6 | . | . | TGTGCCAGCAGCTTGCACGAGGGGGGATGGGGCAATCAGCCCCAGCATTTT | CASSLHEGGWGNQPQHF
TRBJ1-3 | TRBV5-1 | . | . | TGCGCCAGCAGCTTGGACGGTTCCAACACCATATATTTT | CASSLDGSNTIYF
TRBJ1-1 | TRBV18 | . | . | TGTGCCAGCTCGCCAATAAACAGGGATGGATCTGAAGCTTTCTTT | CASSPINRDGSEAFF
TRBJ2-1 | TRBV27 | . | . | TGTGCCAGCAACCCCTCTTCTCTGCAATCACCCGAGCAGTTCTTC | CASNPSSLQSPEQFF